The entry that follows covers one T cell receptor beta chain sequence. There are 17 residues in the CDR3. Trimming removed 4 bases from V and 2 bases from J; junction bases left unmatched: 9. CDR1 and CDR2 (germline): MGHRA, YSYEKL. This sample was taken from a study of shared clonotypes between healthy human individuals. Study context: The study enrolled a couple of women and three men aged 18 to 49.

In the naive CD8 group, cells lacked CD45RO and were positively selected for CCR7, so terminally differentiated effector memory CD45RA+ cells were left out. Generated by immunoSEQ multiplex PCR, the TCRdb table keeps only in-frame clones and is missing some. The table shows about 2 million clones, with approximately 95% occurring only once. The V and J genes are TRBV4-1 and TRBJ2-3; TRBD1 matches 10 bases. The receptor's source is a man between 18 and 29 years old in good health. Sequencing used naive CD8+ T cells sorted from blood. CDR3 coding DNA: TGCGCCAGCAGCCTCGTCGGGACAGGGGATTTCACAGATACGCAGTATTTT. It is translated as CASSLVGTGDFTDTQYF.